This T cell receptor beta chain was sequenced during a study of blood T cells in healthy people across ages. This clonotype came up a few times. Its antigen is as yet unknown. The V gene lost 3 bases and the J gene lost 0 bases, with 11 bases spanning the gap. The CDR3 contains 16 residues. Next came a second PCR, run for about 7 to 11 cycles, which used a sample-barcoded 5' primer along with a J-beta primer mix. TCRdb independently ran MiXCR on the 5' RACE reads; one entry per CDR3 protein. Among about a million distinct CDR3 sequences, roughly half were seen once, and the ten largest hold about a fifth. Study conclusions and caveats: Any conclusive comparison of naive versus antigen-experienced cells was prevented by using unsorted PBMCs. The long-lived group displayed more naive CD4+ cells, plus higher diversity, than the aged donors did. Older individuals had lower TCR beta diversity per million T cells (the decline was roughly linear). It was found that TCR beta diversity correlated strongly with the percentage of naive T cells.

The chain carries TRBV12-3 or TRBV12-4 and TRBJ1-4; D gene uncertain. This clonotype was sampled from a woman in her sixties or seventies in good health. Sequences were obtained from blood. The CDR3 sequence: CASSFRPVATNEKLFF. Written as DNA, the CDR3 is TGTGCCAGCAGTTTTAGGCCGGTGGCAACTAATGAAAAACTGTTTTTT.